The sequence of this T cell receptor beta chain was determined in a study of long-term antiretroviral therapy in people with HIV. The germline CDR1 and CDR2 sequences are LNHDA and SQIVND (reference sequence). The CDR3 is 15 amino acids. V shed 6 bases and J 3 bases; nucleotides not matched to a gene: 8. Survey-level resolution applied to immunoSEQ assay v3.0. Profiling relied on immunoSEQ multiplex PCR, and the TCRdb table lists in-frame clones only, not all of them. The table has about 11,000 clones, approximately 80% seen once. This TCR came from a man aged 40-50 years with HIV. The sequencing here drew on unsorted PBMCs, taken 1.2 years after starting antiretroviral therapy. The V and J genes are TRBV19 and TRBJ2-7; 10 nucleotides line up with TRBD1. The DNA for the CDR3 is TGTGCCAGTAGCTCCTTGGACAGGGGGATCTACGAGCAGTACTTC. This translates into CASSSLDRGIYEQYF.